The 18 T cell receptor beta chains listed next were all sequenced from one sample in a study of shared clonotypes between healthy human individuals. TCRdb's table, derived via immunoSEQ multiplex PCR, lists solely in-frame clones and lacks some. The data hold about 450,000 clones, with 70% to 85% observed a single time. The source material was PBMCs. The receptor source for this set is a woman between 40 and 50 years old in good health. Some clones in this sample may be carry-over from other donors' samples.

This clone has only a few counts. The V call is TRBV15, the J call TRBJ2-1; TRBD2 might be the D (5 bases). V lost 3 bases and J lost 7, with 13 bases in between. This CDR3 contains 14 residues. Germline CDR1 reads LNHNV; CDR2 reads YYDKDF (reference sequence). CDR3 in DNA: TGTGCCACCAGCAGCGGACTGGCCCCAAATGAGCAGTTCTTC. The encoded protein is CATSSGLAPNEQFF.

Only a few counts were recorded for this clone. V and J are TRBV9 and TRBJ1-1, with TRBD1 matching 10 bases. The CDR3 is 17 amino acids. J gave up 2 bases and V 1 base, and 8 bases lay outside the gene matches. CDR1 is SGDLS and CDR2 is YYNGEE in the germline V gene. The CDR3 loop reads CASSVTDRGRLNTEAFF. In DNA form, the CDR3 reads TGTGCCAGCAGCGTAACCGACAGGGGGCGCCTCAACACTGAAGCTTTCTTT.

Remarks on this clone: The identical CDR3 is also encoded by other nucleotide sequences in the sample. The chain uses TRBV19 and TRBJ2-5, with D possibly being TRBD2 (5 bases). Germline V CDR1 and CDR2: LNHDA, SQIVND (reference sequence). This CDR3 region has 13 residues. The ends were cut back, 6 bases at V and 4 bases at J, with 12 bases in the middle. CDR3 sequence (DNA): TGTGCCAGTAGCCTAAACCGGGGAGAGACCCAGTACTTC. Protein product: CASSLNRGETQYF.

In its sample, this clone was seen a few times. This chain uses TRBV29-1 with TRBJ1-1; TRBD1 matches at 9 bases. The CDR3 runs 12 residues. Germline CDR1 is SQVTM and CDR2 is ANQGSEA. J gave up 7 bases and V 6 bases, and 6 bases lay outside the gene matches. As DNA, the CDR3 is TGCAGCGTCCGGGACAGGGAACTTGAAGCTTTCTTT. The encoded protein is CSVRDRELEAFF.

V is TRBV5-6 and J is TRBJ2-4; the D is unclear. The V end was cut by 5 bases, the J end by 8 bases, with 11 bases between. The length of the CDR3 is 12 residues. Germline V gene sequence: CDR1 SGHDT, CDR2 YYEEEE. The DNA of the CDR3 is TGTGCCAGCAGTCTGGGTCGAGACATTCAGTACTTC. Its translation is CASSLGRDIQYF.

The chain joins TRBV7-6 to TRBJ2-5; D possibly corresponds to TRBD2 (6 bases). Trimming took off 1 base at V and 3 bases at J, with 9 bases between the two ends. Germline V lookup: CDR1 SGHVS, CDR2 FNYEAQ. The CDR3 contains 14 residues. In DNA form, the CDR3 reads TGTGCCAGCAGCTTAGAACGGGGGAAAGAGACCCAGTACTTC. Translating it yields CASSLERGKETQYF.

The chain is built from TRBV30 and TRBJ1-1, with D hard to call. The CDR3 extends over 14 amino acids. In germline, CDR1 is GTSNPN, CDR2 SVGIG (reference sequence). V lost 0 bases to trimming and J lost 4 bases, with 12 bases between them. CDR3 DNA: TGTGCCTGGAGTGTACTTGTGACGGGCACTGAAGCTTTCTTT. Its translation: CAWSVLVTGTEAFF.

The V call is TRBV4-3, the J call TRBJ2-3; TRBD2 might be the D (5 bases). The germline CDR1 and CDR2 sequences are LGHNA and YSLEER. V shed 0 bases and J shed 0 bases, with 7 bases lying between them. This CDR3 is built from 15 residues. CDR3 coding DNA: TGCGCCAGCAGCCAAGAACTAGTAAGCACAGATACGCAGTATTTT. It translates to CASSQELVSTDTQYF.

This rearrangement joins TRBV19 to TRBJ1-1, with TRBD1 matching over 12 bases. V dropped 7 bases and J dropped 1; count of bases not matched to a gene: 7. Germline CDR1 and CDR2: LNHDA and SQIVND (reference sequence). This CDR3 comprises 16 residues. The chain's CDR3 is CASTPGTGGWNTEAFF. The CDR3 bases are TGTGCCAGTACCCCCGGGACAGGGGGCTGGAACACTGAAGCTTTCTTT.

CDR3 region: CASSLKQGSSTDTQYF. As DNA, the CDR3 is TGTGCCAGCAGCTTGAAACAGGGATCTAGCACAGATACGCAGTATTTT. This chain uses TRBV5-4 with TRBJ2-3; D is possibly TRBD1 (6 bases). Trimming removed 1 base from V and 0 bases from J, with 12 bases in between. This CDR3 has 16 amino acids. Per the germline V gene, CDR1 is SGHNT and CDR2 is YYREEE (reference sequence).

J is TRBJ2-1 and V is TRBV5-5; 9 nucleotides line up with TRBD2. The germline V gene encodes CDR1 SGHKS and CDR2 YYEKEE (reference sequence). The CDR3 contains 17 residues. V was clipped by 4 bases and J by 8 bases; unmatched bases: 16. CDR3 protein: CASSPTPRGRALDEQFF. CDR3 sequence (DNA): TGTGCCAGCAGCCCGACCCCCCGCGGGAGGGCCTTAGATGAGCAGTTCTTC.

The CDR3 loop is CSAQLRPQHF. CDR3 sequence (DNA): TGCAGTGCCCAACTCAGGCCCCAGCATTTT. The J gene is TRBJ1-5, the V gene TRBV20-1; D gene unclear. Trimming took off 6 bases at V and 9 bases at J, with 9 bases between the two ends. Germline loops: CDR1 DFQATT, CDR2 SNEGSKA (reference sequence). The length of the CDR3 is 10 residues.

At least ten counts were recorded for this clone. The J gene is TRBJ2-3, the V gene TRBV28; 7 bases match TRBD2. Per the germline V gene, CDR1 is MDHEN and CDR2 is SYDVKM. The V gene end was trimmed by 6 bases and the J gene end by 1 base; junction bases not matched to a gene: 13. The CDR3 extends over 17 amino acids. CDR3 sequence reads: CASRTWGGRGGTDTQYF. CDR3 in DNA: TGTGCCAGCAGAACGTGGGGAGGGAGAGGAGGCACAGATACGCAGTATTTT.

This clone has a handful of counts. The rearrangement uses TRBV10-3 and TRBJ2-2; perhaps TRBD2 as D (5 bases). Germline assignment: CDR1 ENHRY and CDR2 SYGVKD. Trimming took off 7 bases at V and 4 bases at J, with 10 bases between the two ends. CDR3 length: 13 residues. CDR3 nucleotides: TGTGCCATCACAAACGAGGGCACCGGGGAGCTGTTTTTT. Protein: CAITNEGTGELFF.

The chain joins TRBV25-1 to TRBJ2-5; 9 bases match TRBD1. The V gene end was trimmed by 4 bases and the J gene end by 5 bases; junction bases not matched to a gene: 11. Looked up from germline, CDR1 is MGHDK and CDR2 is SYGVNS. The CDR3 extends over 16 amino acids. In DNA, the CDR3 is TGTGCCAGCAGTGGGAGTGACAGGGGGTTGGCGGAGACCCAGTACTTC. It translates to CASSGSDRGLAETQYF.

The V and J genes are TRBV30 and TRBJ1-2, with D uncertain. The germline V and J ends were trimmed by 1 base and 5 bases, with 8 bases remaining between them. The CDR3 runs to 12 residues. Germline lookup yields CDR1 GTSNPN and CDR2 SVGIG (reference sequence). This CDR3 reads CAWSATSYGYTF. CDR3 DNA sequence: TGTGCCTGGAGTGCGACCTCATATGGCTACACCTTC.

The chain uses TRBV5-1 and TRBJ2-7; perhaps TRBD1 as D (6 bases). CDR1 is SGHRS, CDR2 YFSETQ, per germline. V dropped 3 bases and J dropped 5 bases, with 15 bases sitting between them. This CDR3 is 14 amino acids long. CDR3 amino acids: CASSSDSVGDEQYF. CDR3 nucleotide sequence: TGCGCCAGCAGCTCGGACAGCGTGGGGGACGAGCAGTACTTC.

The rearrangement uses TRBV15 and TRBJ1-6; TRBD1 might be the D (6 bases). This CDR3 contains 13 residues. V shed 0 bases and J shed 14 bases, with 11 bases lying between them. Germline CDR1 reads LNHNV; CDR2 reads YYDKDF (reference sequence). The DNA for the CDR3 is TGTGCCACCAGCAGAGATTCAAGGGGGTCCCTCCACTTT. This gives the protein CATSRDSRGSLHF.